This TCR beta chain was documented in a study of blood T cell repertoires in COVID-19 (dated by TCRdb to 2020 to 2022). Regarding the study in general: Samples covering the acute and convalescent phases of COVID-19 were provided by collaborators in the United States, Italy and Spain. The prospective study material was composed of cDNA or gDNA derived from T cells, B-cell-depleted T cells, or PBMCs. Deeply sampled blood TCRbeta repertoires from subjects exposed to, actively infected with, or recovered from COVID-19 were included in the dataset. The samples were drawn from the first 160 participants of the ongoing ImmuneRACE study and from 950 to 1,500 subjects provided by 6 global collaborators. Where HLA class I and class II types were available, the types were taken from metadata supplied by the sample provider, not from assay-based typing. A freely available public database, intended as a resource for researchers studying the immune response to SARS-CoV-2, is where the repertoires were released. Nearly every sample came with metadata listing a de-identified subject ID, COVID-19 status, age in years and sex.

TCRbeta CDR3 regions were amplified from genomic DNA using the immunoSEQ Assay, a bias-controlled multiplex PCR. In the source study's methods: Within the assay, amplification of reference gene primers was used to estimate how many nucleated cells each sample contained. Sequence reads were collapsed and filtered to measure the absolute abundance of every unique TCRbeta CDR3 rearrangement. Productive Simpson clonality was computed per sample as the square root of Simpson's diversity index over productive rearrangements. TCRdb holds this immuneACCESS table with in-frame rearrangements only. Some clones are missing; in checked studies, unresolved V genes explain under half, and the rest has no known cause. V and J calls and clone size follow that table, whereas D and trimming were derived from the DNA. The sample data list some 270,000 clones, and roughly 84% of these were observed just once. The top ten clones comprise less than 2% of the sample.

General study outcomes and caveats: How much clinical and demographic metadata was included differed by source and by participant, and the metadata was provided uncurated.

Another Seattle source contributed samples from volunteer blood donors who had recovered from COVID-19. The collaborating institutions used their own protocols to collect whole blood in K2EDTA tubes. For TCRbeta analysis, collaborators shipped samples in one of three forms: frozen whole blood, isolated PBMCs, or DNA extracted from either of those sample types. About this clone itself: Its specific antigen is unknown. No base-level quality is on record; no much larger clone is a single base apart.

This TCR derives from a woman aged 40 to 55 who had recovered from COVID-19. Input material: peripheral blood.

The CDR3 is CASSERRMNTEAFF. The DNA sequence follows: TGTGCCAGCAGTGAAAGGAGAATGAACACTGAAGCTTTCTTT. Here the chain combines TRBV2 and TRBJ1-1; the D gene is not confidently resolved. Based on the germline V gene, the CDR1 and CDR2 sequences are SNHLY and FYNNEI. At the junction V is shortened by 2 bases and J by 0 bases, with 7 bases in between. The CDR3, cysteine through phenylalanine, is 14 amino acids long. Only the CDR3 part of the read is kept: 42 bases, read in frame from the first base.